The 24 T cell receptor beta chains below were found in one sample sequenced in a study of human T cells and chemical hapten exposure. TCRdb used MiXCR to reprocess the RACE reads, holding one entry per CDR3 protein. The sample carries 120,000 or so distinct CDR3 sequences, roughly an eighth recorded once. Time point noted: patch test 1, 2 weeks after DPC sensitization. Described treatment: therapeutic diphenylcyclopropenone sensitization with weekly scalp DPC. This specimen consisted of whole blood, obtained in connection with sensitization to the hapten diphenylcyclopropenone (DPC). Receptor source: a man between 18 and 35 years old with alopecia areata. Some clones in this sample may be carry-over from other donors' samples.

This clonotype has a handful of counts. The chain joins TRBV20-1 to TRBJ1-1; the D is unclear. Germline-derived CDR1 and CDR2 are DFQATT and SNEGSKA (reference sequence). Trimming removed 5 bases from V and 1 base from J, with 8 bases in between. The CDR3 is made up of 12 amino acids. For the CDR3, the DNA is TGCAGTGCTCGACGGGCGAACACTGAAGCTTTCTTT. Translation: CSARRANTEAFF.

The CDR3 nucleotides read TGTGCCAGCAGCTTACAGCTCTCGATCGATACGCAGTATTTT. Translated, it gives CASSLQLSIDTQYF. The chain combines TRBV7-9 with TRBJ2-3; D gene uncertain. V lost 2 bases and J 6 bases, leaving 12 bases between the germline ends. Germline V gene lookup returns CDR1 SEHNR and CDR2 FQNEAQ (reference sequence). The CDR3 is made up of 14 amino acids. The whole variable domain, filled in from reference TRBV7-9 and TRBJ2-3, reads DTGVSQNPRHKITKRGQNVTFRCDPISEHNRLYWYRQTLGQGPEFLTYFQNEAQLEKSRLLSDRFSAERPKGSFSTLEIQRTEQGDSAMYLCASSLQLSIDTQYFGPGTRLTVL.

This clonotype was counted only a few times. The chain carries TRBV6-5 and TRBJ2-7; the D is unclear. CDR1 and CDR2 from the germline V gene are MNHEY and SVGAGI. This CDR3 comprises 14 residues. The germline V and J ends were trimmed by 0 bases and 0 bases, with 6 bases remaining between them. The CDR3 DNA reads as TGTGCCAGCAGTTACTCGGCCTTCTCCTACGAGCAGTACGTC. Its protein product is CASSYSAFSYEQYV.

This clonotype turned up a few times. This chain uses TRBV7-3 with TRBJ1-1; D is ambiguous. Germline CDR1 SGHTA, CDR2 FQGTGA. This CDR3 is built from 13 residues. Trimming left V 1 base short and J 8 bases short, with 11 bases between. CDR3 protein: CASSLITGSEAFF. The DNA for the CDR3 is TGTGCCAGCAGCTTAATAACGGGCTCGGAAGCTTTCTTT.

This clonotype was counted only a few times. This chain links TRBV7-9 with TRBJ2-1; 10 positions agree with TRBD1. This CDR3 comprises 17 residues. V trimming: 6 bases; J trimming: 1 base; junction bases outside the gene matches: 9. Germline lookup yields CDR1 SEHNR and CDR2 FQNEAQ (reference sequence). This CDR3 reads CASRQTVDRGSYNEQFF. In DNA, the CDR3 is TGTGCCAGCAGGCAAACGGTGGACAGGGGGTCCTACAATGAGCAGTTCTTC.

Many counts were recorded for this clonotype. The V and J genes are TRBV6-2 or TRBV6-3 and TRBJ2-2; 11 bases are shared with TRBD1. With 6 bases clipped from V and 5 bases from J, the junction kept 5 bases outside the gene matches. CDR3 length: 15 residues. Germline V lookup: CDR1 MNHEY, CDR2 SVGEGT. CDR3 nucleotides: TGTGCCAGCAGGTCGGGACAGGGGGGAACCGGGGAGCTGTTTTTT. Translated: CASRSGQGGTGELFF.

This chain uses TRBV6-6 with TRBJ1-5; 10 bases line up with TRBD1. With 4 bases clipped from V and 6 bases from J, the junction kept 3 bases outside the gene matches. The germline V gene encodes CDR1 MNHNY and CDR2 SVGAGI (reference sequence). The CDR3 has 14 residues. The CDR3: CASSSTGGFQPQHF. CDR3 coding DNA: TGTGCCAGCAGTTCGACAGGGGGCTTTCAGCCCCAGCATTTT.

This clonotype turned up a few times. The chain employs TRBV12-3 or TRBV12-4 and TRBJ2-3; the D gene could be TRBD1 or TRBD2 (5 bases each). V shed 5 bases and J shed 1 base, with 13 bases lying between them. The CDR3 length is 15 residues. CDR3 coding DNA: TGTGCCAGCAGTCCCCCAAGGGGAGGCACAGATACGCAGTATTTT. Protein: CASSPPRGGTDTQYF.

This clonotype was found many times. V and J are TRBV6-5 and TRBJ2-3; tentatively, D is TRBD1 (6 bases). Germline CDR1 MNHEY, CDR2 SVGAGI. CDR3 length: 14 amino acids. V lost 6 bases, J lost 1 base, and 11 bases lay in between. The CDR3 loop reads CASRQGWGTDTQYF. DNA of the CDR3: TGTGCCAGCAGACAGGGATGGGGCACAGATACGCAGTATTTT.

This rearrangement joins TRBV6-2 or TRBV6-3 to TRBJ2-2; no clear D. This CDR3 is 15 amino acids long. Trimming removed 2 bases at V and 4 bases at J, with 11 bases between. The V gene's germline CDR1 is MNHEY and CDR2 SVGEGT. Written as DNA, the CDR3 is TGTGCCAGCAGTTACCCATTGACGTCCACCGGGGAGCTGTTTTTT. It specifies CASSYPLTSTGELFF.

This clonotype was recorded once. The V gene is TRBV20-1, the J gene TRBJ1-1, with 8 bases matching TRBD1. Germline CDR1 reads DFQATT; CDR2 reads SNEGSKA (reference sequence). The CDR3 consists of 14 residues. V was pared by 4 bases and J by 4 bases, with 8 bases of the junction left unmatched. The CDR3 DNA is TGCAGTGCTAAAGGGACAGGAGGGACCACTGAAGCTTTCTTT. Protein product: CSAKGTGGTTEAFF.

This clonotype was found many times. The V and J genes are TRBV7-2 and TRBJ2-7; 9 nucleotides match TRBD2. V shed 1 base, J shed 6 bases, and the junction held 10 bases outside the gene matches. The germline V gene has CDR1 SGHTA and CDR2 FQGNSA. The CDR3 extends over 16 amino acids. CDR3 loop: CASSLGGPLAGPEQYF. The CDR3 nucleotides read TGTGCCAGCAGCTTAGGGGGTCCGCTAGCGGGGCCCGAGCAGTACTTC.

The chain links TRBV29-1 to TRBJ2-2; 9 bases align to TRBD1. Germline assignment: CDR1 SQVTM and CDR2 ANQGSEA. This CDR3 is built from 13 residues. With V trimmed by 4 bases and J by 6 bases, 3 bases remained unmatched. The CDR3 DNA sequence: TGCAGCGTTGGTACAGGGGGCCCCGGGGAGCTGTTTTTT. Translating gives CSVGTGGPGELFF.

This clonotype has only a few counts. This chain uses TRBV14 with TRBJ1-5; D possibly corresponds to TRBD1 (5 bases). The CDR3 runs 13 residues. Germline-derived CDR1 and CDR2 are SGHDN and FVKESK. Trimming took off 6 bases at V and 7 bases at J, with 13 bases between the two ends. CDR3 in DNA: TGTGCCAGCAGTCACGCGGGGCTGCAGCCCCAGCATTTT. It translates to CASSHAGLQPQHF.

This clonotype was counted between two and nine times. The chain combines TRBV9 with TRBJ2-6; D gene uncertain. Deletions cut 4 bases from V and 1 base from J, with 12 bases between. Germline lookup yields CDR1 SGDLS and CDR2 YYNGEE. The CDR3 loop spans 16 amino acids. Here the CDR3 DNA reads TGTGCCAGCAGCCCCACCTTCGAGTCTGGGGCCAACGTCCTGACTTTC. Protein sequence: CASSPTFESGANVLTF. Full variable domain (missing parts from reference TRBV9 and TRBJ2-6): DSGVTQTPKHLITATGQRVTLRCSPRSGDLSVYWYQQSLDQGLQFLIQYYNGEERAKGNILERFSAQQFPDLHSELNLSSLELGDSALYFCASSPTFESGANVLTFGAGSRLTVL.

This clonotype was seen repeatedly, ten times or more. The CDR3, as DNA: TGCGCCAGCAGCCCGACAGGAGTAGCCAAAAACATTCAGTACTTC. It translates to CASSPTGVAKNIQYF. The chain recombines TRBV4-1 with TRBJ2-4; TRBD1 is a possible D gene (6 bases). The V end lost 4 bases, the J end lost 0 bases, and 10 bases lay between the germline ends. This CDR3 comprises 15 residues. CDR1 and CDR2 from the germline V gene are MGHRA and YSYEKL.

There are a few counts of this clonotype. V usage is TRBV6-5 and J usage is TRBJ1-2; D not resolved. Germline assignment: CDR1 MNHEY and CDR2 SVGAGI. Trimming left V 2 bases short and J 0 bases short, with 13 bases between. This CDR3 region has 16 residues. CDR3 in amino acids: CASSYGPSGTNYGYTF. In DNA form, the CDR3 reads TGTGCCAGCAGTTACGGGCCGTCAGGAACTAACTATGGCTACACCTTC.

In its sample, this clonotype was seen many times. J is TRBJ2-7 and V is TRBV5-1; 13 bases map to TRBD2. The germline V gene encodes CDR1 SGHRS and CDR2 YFSETQ. The CDR3 consists of 14 residues. The V and J ends lost 3 bases and 5 bases, in that order; junction bases with no gene match: 2. The CDR3 nucleotides are TGCGCCAGCAGCTGGACTAGCGGGGGAAACGAGCAGTACTTC. Translated: CASSWTSGGNEQYF.

The rearrangement links TRBV7-8 to TRBJ1-3; 7 bases are a match to TRBD1. There are 16 residues in the CDR3. Germline loops: CDR1 SGHVS, CDR2 FQNEAQ. V was clipped by 5 bases and J by 1 base; unmatched bases: 8. CDR3 residues: CASSRGQAVSGNTIYF. The CDR3 region has the DNA TGTGCCAGCAGCCGAGGACAGGCCGTTTCTGGAAACACCATATATTTT.

In DNA form, the CDR3 reads TGTGCCAGCAGTCCGGCATTCACTGAAGCTTTCTTT. Translated, it gives CASSPAFTEAFF. V and J are TRBV28 and TRBJ1-1; D not certain. CDR1 and CDR2 (germline): MDHEN, SYDVKM. Deletions cut 5 bases from V and 4 bases from J, with 8 bases between. This CDR3 spans 12 amino acids.

The J gene is TRBJ2-5, the V gene TRBV7-2; 11 nucleotides match TRBD2. The germline CDR1 and CDR2 sequences are SGHTA and FQGNSA. With 6 bases clipped from V and 4 bases from J, the junction kept 7 bases outside the gene matches. The CDR3 length is 15 residues. CDR3 DNA sequence: TGTGCCAGCAGTTTTAGCGGGGGGGCCGTAGAGACCCAGTACTTC. Translated, it gives CASSFSGGAVETQYF.

V gene TRBV29-1 combines with J gene TRBJ1-2, with TRBD1 identical over 7 bases. The length of the CDR3 is 11 residues. Germline assignment: CDR1 SQVTM and CDR2 ANQGSEA. J was trimmed by 6 bases and V by 4 bases; bases with no gene match: 2. CDR3: CSVGQGNGYTF. Written as DNA, the CDR3 is TGCAGCGTTGGACAGGGAAATGGCTACACCTTC.

The J gene is TRBJ1-3, the V gene TRBV4-3, with unresolved D. This CDR3 has 15 residues. Trimming removed 0 bases at V and 0 bases at J, with 6 bases between. Germline V CDR1 and CDR2: LGHNA, YSLEER. DNA for the CDR3: TGCGCCAGCAGCCAAGATGAGAGCTCTGGAAACACCATATATTTT. It is translated as CASSQDESSGNTIYF.

This clonotype was observed a few times. The genes are TRBV7-2 and TRBJ1-2; D is unclear. In germline, CDR1 is SGHTA, CDR2 FQGNSA. Trimming cost V 0 bases and J 6 bases, with 11 bases left between them. The CDR3 totals 14 residues. The CDR3 DNA reads TGTGCCAGCAGCTTAGCAGAGACGGTGGATGGCTACACCTTC. Translating gives CASSLAETVDGYTF.